The rows below give T cell receptor beta chains drawn from one sample of a study of beta chain features in type 1 diabetes. Clones were read by immunoSEQ multiplex PCR, and TCRdb kept only the in-frame ones, dropping some. The sample comprises 150,000 to 200,000 clones, 6.5% to 8.5% of which are singletons, and under 0.6% rests with the top ten. Sequenced input: central memory CD4+ T cells from blood. All receptors come from a man younger than 30 with type 1 diabetes. CDR3s include the opening cysteine and the closing phenylalanine or tryptophan. A D gene is named only where the DNA matches it firmly. Size is omitted from some rows. Given values are once, few, many or a class for expanded clones.

>15|TRBD2|TRBJ2-7|TRBV28|few
CASSLWGGGKYEQYF
TGTGCCAGCAGTTTATGGGGGGGAGGGAAATACGAGCAGTACTTC
>14|TRBD2|TRBJ2-1|TRBV7-9|.
CASGRGRTEGEQFF
TGTGCCAGCGGTCGCGGGAGGACAGAAGGTGAGCAGTTCTTC
>16|TRBD1|TRBJ2-7|TRBV7-9|few
CASSLVGTESSYEQYF
TGTGCCAGCAGCTTAGTAGGGACAGAAAGCTCCTACGAGCAGTACTTC
>12|.|TRBJ1-2|TRBV28|few
CASRGFNYGYTF
TGTGCCAGCAGGGGCTTTAACTATGGCTACACCTTC
>16|TRBD1|TRBJ1-1|TRBV4-3|many
CASSQDPQGANTEAFF
TGCGCCAGCAGCCAAGATCCCCAGGGGGCAAACACTGAAGCTTTCTTT
>15|TRBD1|TRBJ2-2|TRBV5-4|many
CASSLQGASTGELFF
TGTGCCAGCAGCCTACAGGGGGCGAGCACCGGGGAGCTGTTTTTT
>13|TRBD1|TRBJ1-5|TRBV7-2|.
CASSSDRVQPQHF
TGTGCCAGCAGCTCCGACAGGGTTCAGCCCCAGCATTTT
>16|TRBD1|TRBJ2-3|TRBV28|.
CASSSMGQGVTDTQYF
TGTGCCAGCAGTTCGATGGGACAGGGGGTTACAGATACGCAGTATTTT
>15|TRBD1|TRBJ1-2|TRBV28|.
CATEPTRGSVYGYTF
TGTGCCACCGAACCTACCAGGGGGTCTGTTTATGGCTACACCTTC
>18|.|TRBJ2-2|TRBV21-1|few
CASSKSPGSDGEIGELFF
TGTGCCAGCAGCAAATCCCCTGGATCCGATGGGGAGATTGGGGAGCTGTTTTTT
>12|.|TRBJ1-5|TRBV30|few
CAWGGGNQPQHF
TGTGCCTGGGGCGGGGGGAATCAGCCCCAGCATTTT
>15|.|TRBJ1-6|TRBV10-2|.
CASSQGQTFNSPLHF
TGCGCCAGCAGTCAAGGACAGACGTTTAATTCACCCCTCCACTTT
>14|.|TRBJ1-4|TRBV7-2|.
CASSLNPDGNRLFF
TGTGCCAGCAGCTTAAACCCAGACGGGAACCGGCTGTTTTTT
>14|.|TRBJ2-7|TRBV6-6|.
CASRAGSIPYEQYF
TGTGCCAGCAGGGCCGGGAGCATCCCGTACGAGCAGTACTTC
>15|TRBD1|TRBJ2-7|TRBV29-1|few
CSAQTLTGGSYEQYF
TGCAGCGCCCAGACCCTGACAGGGGGCTCCTACGAGCAGTACTTC
>15|TRBD2|TRBJ2-7|TRBV29-1|.
CSVEVPSGSYYEQYF
TGCAGCGTTGAGGTTCCTAGCGGGTCCTACTACGAGCAGTACTTC
>12|.|TRBJ2-3|TRBV18|.
CASSPVTDTQYF
TGTGCCAGCTCACCAGTAACAGATACGCAGTATTTT
>16|TRBD1|TRBJ2-1|TRBV5-1|few
CASSFSGTDSYNEQFF
TGCGCCAGCAGCTTCTCCGGGACAGACTCCTACAATGAGCAGTTCTTC
>17|.|TRBJ2-1|TRBV18|few
CASSPYQLDMAYNEQFF
TGTGCCAGCTCACCTTATCAACTCGACATGGCGTACAATGAGCAGTTCTTC
>16|TRBD1|TRBJ2-6|TRBV4-3|many
CASSRTGGAGANVLTF
TGCGCCAGCAGTCGAACAGGGGGCGCTGGGGCCAACGTCCTGACTTTC
>13|.|TRBJ2-4|TRBV10-3|few
CAISGGDKNIQYF
TGTGCCATCAGCGGAGGTGACAAAAACATTCAGTACTTC
>15|TRBD1|TRBJ2-5|TRBV18|.
CASSQDRGHGETQYF
TGTGCCAGCTCTCAGGACAGGGGGCATGGAGAGACCCAGTACTTC
>13|.|TRBJ2-1|TRBV29-1|many
CSVEDPRGNEQFF
TGCAGCGTCGAAGACCCCCGGGGCAATGAGCAGTTCTTC
>13|.|TRBJ2-5|TRBV5-6|few
CASSLDRQETQYF
TGTGCCAGCAGCTTGGACAGACAAGAGACCCAGTACTTC
>15|TRBD1|TRBJ2-3|TRBV28|few
CASSLHTGGADTQYF
TGTGCCAGCAGTTTGCATACAGGGGGCGCAGATACGCAGTATTTT
>14|.|TRBJ1-3|TRBV5-1|few
CASTEGTAGNTIYF
TGCGCCAGCACGGAGGGTACGGCCGGAAACACCATATATTTT
>15|TRBD1|TRBJ1-2|TRBV15|few
CATSGLDRANYGYTF
TGTGCCACCAGCGGCTTGGACAGGGCTAACTATGGCTACACCTTC
>13|.|TRBJ2-1|TRBV27|once
CASSAASGTSKFF
TGTGCCAGCAGTGCCGCCTCCGGGACATCAAAGTTCTTC